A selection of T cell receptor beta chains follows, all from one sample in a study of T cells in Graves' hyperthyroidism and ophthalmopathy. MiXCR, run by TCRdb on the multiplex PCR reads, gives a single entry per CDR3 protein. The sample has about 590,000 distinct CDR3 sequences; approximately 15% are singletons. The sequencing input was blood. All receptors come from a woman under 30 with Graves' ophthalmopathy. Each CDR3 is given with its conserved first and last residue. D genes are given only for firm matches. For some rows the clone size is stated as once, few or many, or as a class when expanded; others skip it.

TGTGCCAGCAGCCAAGGTTGGGCACGGGAGACCCAGTACTTC,CASSQGWARETQYF,TRBJ2-5,TRBV7-9,NA,many
TGTGCCAGCAGTGAGAGACTAGCCCAAGAGACCCAGTACTTC,CASSERLAQETQYF,TRBJ2-5,TRBV2,TRBD2,many
TGTGCCAGTCCGGGACGCAGGGATCGGTTCTTC,CASPGRRDRFF,TRBJ2-1,TRBV19,NA,few
TGTGCCAGCAGTTTAACTGCGGGCCATAGCAATCAGCCCCAGCATTTT,CASSLTAGHSNQPQHF,TRBJ1-5,TRBV28,NA,many
TGTGCCAGCAGCCCCCGGGGGCCGGGTGAAAAACTGTTTTTT,CASSPRGPGEKLFF,TRBJ1-4,TRBV6-1,NA,few
TGTGCCAGCAGTTCCCAGGCGACAGGGGAAGAGACCCAGTACTTC,CASSSQATGEETQYF,TRBJ2-5,TRBV6-1,TRBD1,many
TGTGCCAGCAGCGGACGGGGGGGTGGTACTGAAGCTTTCTTT,CASSGRGGGTEAFF,TRBJ1-1,TRBV3-1,NA,many
TGTGCCAGCAGTTACAAGGTCTTTAGGGGGCTTATGAACACTGAAGCTTTCTTT,CASSYKVFRGLMNTEAFF,TRBJ1-1,TRBV6-5,TRBD1,few
TGTGCCAGCAGCTTAGGGTTCGGGAGTAACTACGAGCAGTACTTC,CASSLGFGSNYEQYF,TRBJ2-7,TRBV7-2,NA,many
TGCGCCAGCAGAGTTCAGGGACCTACTGAAGCTTTCTTT,CASRVQGPTEAFF,TRBJ1-1,TRBV10-2,NA,many
TGTGCCAGCACCTCTTGGACCGGGGAGCTGTTTTTT,CASTSWTGELFF,TRBJ2-2,TRBV5-6,NA,many
TGTGCCAGCAGCCACCGTATCTTCCGGGACACGATCTATGGCTACACCTTC,CASSHRIFRDTIYGYTF,TRBJ1-2,TRBV6-2/TRBV6-3,NA,few
TGTGCCAGCAGCTTAGAACAGGGGCACTATGGCTACACCTTC,CASSLEQGHYGYTF,TRBJ1-2,TRBV11-2,TRBD1,many
TGTGCCAGCAGCCCATACCAGAACACTGAAGCTTTCTTT,CASSPYQNTEAFF,TRBJ1-1,TRBV2,NA,many
TGTGCCAGCAGCCAGAGAGGGGGTGAAGCTTTCTTT,CASSQRGGEAFF,TRBJ1-1,TRBV3-1,NA,NA
TGTGCCAGCAGCGTTGGGACAGCCCTAAACTATGGCTACACCTTC,CASSVGTALNYGYTF,TRBJ1-2,TRBV2,TRBD1,many
TGCAGTGCTAGTACCCCGGGACAGGGGGGCTACGAGCAGTACTTC,CSASTPGQGGYEQYF,TRBJ2-7,TRBV20-1,TRBD1,many
TGCAGTGCTAGTAGGACTCTAAGTGGCTACACCTTC,CSASRTLSGYTF,TRBJ1-2,TRBV20-1,NA,NA
TGCAGCGCGCCGCCGGGCGGGGCCAACGTCCTGACTTTC,CSAPPGGANVLTF,TRBJ2-6,TRBV20-1,NA,few
TGTGCCAGCAGCTTGAGGGAGACGGTTCTCGCAGAGACCCAGTACTTC,CASSLRETVLAETQYF,TRBJ2-5,TRBV11-2,NA,many
TGCAGTGCCGGAGACAGGGCGGGTTCCTATGGCTACACCTTC,CSAGDRAGSYGYTF,TRBJ1-2,TRBV20-1,TRBD1,many
TGTGCCAGCAGTGATCTCGAGGCCCGAAACACCATATATTTT,CASSDLEARNTIYF,TRBJ1-3,TRBV2,NA,few
TGTGCCAGCAGTTACTCGGACCCGAGTGAAGCTTTCTTT,CASSYSDPSEAFF,TRBJ1-1,TRBV6-5,NA,few
TGTGCCAGCAGTTCCACCCGGACAGGGAGTCATCAGCCCCAGCATTTT,CASSSTRTGSHQPQHF,TRBJ1-5,TRBV28,TRBD1,many
TGTGCCACCGGTGAGGGGTTATGGTCACCCCTCCACTTT,CATGEGLWSPLHF,TRBJ1-6,TRBV19,NA,NA
TGTGCCAGTAGCAGTCGAGTATCACCCCTCCACTTT,CASSSRVSPLHF,TRBJ1-6,TRBV19,NA,NA
TGTGCCAGCAGCCAAGATCGAGTAGACTACGAGCAGTACTTC,CASSQDRVDYEQYF,TRBJ2-7,TRBV4-2,NA,few
TGTGCCAGCAGCAGGGGGGGGTCCCGCACAGATACGCAGTATTTT,CASSRGGSRTDTQYF,TRBJ2-3,TRBV7-8,NA,many
TGCAGTGCTCAGTGGTCTAGCGGGTACACAGATACGCAGTATTTT,CSAQWSSGYTDTQYF,TRBJ2-3,TRBV20-1,TRBD2,many
TGTGCCAGCAGTTACGGACAGGGGGAACCCTATGGCTACACCTTC,CASSYGQGEPYGYTF,TRBJ1-2,TRBV6-6,TRBD1,few
TGCGCCAGCAGCTTACGGACAGCCCTCTCTGGGGCCAACGTCCTGACTTTC,CASSLRTALSGANVLTF,TRBJ2-6,TRBV5-1,NA,few
TGTGCCAGCAGCCAAGGAGGCGGTGGGGGTGAAGCTTTCTTT,CASSQGGGGGEAFF,TRBJ1-1,TRBV3-1,NA,many
TGTGCCAGCAGCCCAGCCGGGACAGCGTATGGCTACACCTTC,CASSPAGTAYGYTF,TRBJ1-2,TRBV28,TRBD1,NA
TGTGCCACCAGTCCCGGGACAGGGACGAACACCGGGGAGCTGTTTTTT,CATSPGTGTNTGELFF,TRBJ2-2,TRBV24-1,TRBD1,NA
TGTGCCAGACCGATCGGTCGTACAGATACGCAGTATTTT,CARPIGRTDTQYF,TRBJ2-3,TRBV9,NA,few
TGTGCCAGCAGCTTGGGGTGGCGGGCTAGCGCTTACAACAATGAGCAGTTCTTC,CASSLGWRASAYNNEQFF,TRBJ2-1,TRBV11-2,NA,many
TGTGCCAGCAGCGCCATCGACAGAAACTACTACGAGCAGTACTTC,CASSAIDRNYYEQYF,TRBJ2-7,TRBV27,NA,NA
TGTGCCAGCAGTTTAATACGGGACTCGACCTACAATGAGCAGTTCTTC,CASSLIRDSTYNEQFF,TRBJ2-1,TRBV12-3/TRBV12-4,NA,few
TGTGCCAGTAGTAGGACTAGCGGACCGTTGGATACGCAGTATTTT,CASSRTSGPLDTQYF,TRBJ2-3,TRBV19,TRBD2,few
TGTGCCAGCAGTCGGGGGGGCCCTCTATTCTATGGCTACACCTTC,CASSRGGPLFYGYTF,TRBJ1-2,TRBV7-3,NA,NA
TGCAGCGAACTCCTAGATCCTTTGAACACTGAAGCTTTCTTT,CSELLDPLNTEAFF,TRBJ1-1,TRBV20-1,NA,many
TGCGCCAGCAGTTGGGAGGGGGACTACGAGCAGTACTTC,CASSWEGDYEQYF,TRBJ2-7,TRBV4-1,NA,NA
TGTGCCAGCAGTGACAGGGAGACGGATGGCTACACCTTC,CASSDRETDGYTF,TRBJ1-2,TRBV25-1,NA,NA
TGTGCCAGCTCACCATCGGCTAGCGTCACAGATACGCAGTATTTT,CASSPSASVTDTQYF,TRBJ2-3,TRBV18,NA,many
TGTGCCACCTCGGGAGAGGTGAATGAGCAGTTCTTC,CATSGEVNEQFF,TRBJ2-1,TRBV2,NA,many
TGTGCCAGCAGCTTAAGTTACGGGGGCAATAGGAACTATGGCTACACCTTC,CASSLSYGGNRNYGYTF,TRBJ1-2,TRBV7-3,NA,many
TGTGCCAGCTCTCGACAGGAAGAGACCCAGTACTTC,CASSRQEETQYF,TRBJ2-5,TRBV12-3/TRBV12-4,NA,many
TGTGCCAGCAGGTACCGCGGACTAGCCTCCTACGAGCAGTACTTC,CASRYRGLASYEQYF,TRBJ2-7,TRBV12-3/TRBV12-4,TRBD2,many
TGTGCCAGCAGCCCGTTACCGACAGTTTACCAAGAGACCCAGTACTTC,CASSPLPTVYQETQYF,TRBJ2-5,TRBV7-9,NA,NA